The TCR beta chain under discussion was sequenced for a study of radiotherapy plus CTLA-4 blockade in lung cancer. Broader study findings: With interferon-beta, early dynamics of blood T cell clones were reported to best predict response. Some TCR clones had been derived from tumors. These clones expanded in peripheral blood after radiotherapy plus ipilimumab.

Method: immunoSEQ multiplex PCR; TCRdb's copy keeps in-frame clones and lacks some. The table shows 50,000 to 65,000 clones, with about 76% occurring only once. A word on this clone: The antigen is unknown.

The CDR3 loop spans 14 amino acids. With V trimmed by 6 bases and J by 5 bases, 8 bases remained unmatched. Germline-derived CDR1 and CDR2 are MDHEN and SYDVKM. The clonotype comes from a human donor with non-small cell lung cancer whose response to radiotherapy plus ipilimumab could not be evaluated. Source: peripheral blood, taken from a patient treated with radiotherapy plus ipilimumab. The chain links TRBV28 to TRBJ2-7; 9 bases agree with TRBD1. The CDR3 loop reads CASRDTGGANEQYF. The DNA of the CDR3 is TGTGCCAGCAGGGACACAGGGGGCGCAAACGAGCAGTACTTC.